These 21 T cell receptor beta chains were sequenced from one sample in a study of T cells in Graves' hyperthyroidism and ophthalmopathy. Researchers amplified the TCR beta CDR3 regions from RNA transcripts. First-round RT-PCR targeting the TCR CDR3 was performed with the HTBI primer set. TCRdb fed the multiplex PCR reads into MiXCR, producing one record per CDR3 protein. In the table there are 490,000 or so distinct CDR3 sequences, 40% to 50% of which are singletons. Specimen: peripheral blood or thyroid tissue (not recorded which). These receptors were taken from an adult woman with Graves' disease, either hyperthyroidism or ophthalmopathy (not recorded which).

This clonotype was observed many times. The chain joins TRBV11-1 to TRBJ2-5; no clear D. The V and J ends lost 3 bases and 7 bases respectively, with 12 bases between them. The germline gives CDR1 SGHAT, CDR2 FQDESV (reference sequence). The CDR3 sequence is 13 residues long. In DNA, the CDR3 is TGTGCCAGCAGCTTGGGTGGTGTCCGGACCCAGTACTTC. Translated: CASSLGGVRTQYF.

The chain links TRBV25-1 to TRBJ2-1; 9 nucleotides align to TRBD2. Germline-derived CDR1 and CDR2 are MGHDK and SYGVNS. The CDR3 covers 13 residues. Germline trimming cut 8 bases from V and 8 bases from J; bases unmatched to any gene: 7. In DNA form, the CDR3 reads TGTGCCAGCCAGCGGGGGGAAGCCGATGAGCAGTTCTTC. Translating gives CASQRGEADEQFF. The full variable domain, rest sourced from reference TRBV25-1 and TRBJ2-1, is EADIYQTPRYLVIGTGKKITLECSQTMGHDKMYWYQQDPGMELHLIHYSYGVNSTEKGDLSSESTVSRIRTEHFPLTLESARPSHTSQYLCASQRGEADEQFFGPGTRLTVL.

Turning to this clonotype: An end of the junction differs from the germline gene, which may be a read error. The genes are TRBV7-9 and TRBJ2-7; a possible D gene is TRBD2 (5 bases). CDR3 length equals 14 residues. Germline CDR1 SEHNR, CDR2 FQNEAQ (reference sequence). CDR3 sequence reads: CASSLQGSSGEQYF. CDR3 sequence (DNA): TGCGCCAGCAGCTTGCAAGGGAGTAGTGGCGAGCAGTACTTC.

This clonotype occurred a few times. The chain has TRBV7-9 and TRBJ2-5; the D gene is possibly TRBD1 (6 bases). The V gene's germline CDR1 is SEHNR and CDR2 FQNEAQ (reference sequence). Trimming stripped 5 bases from V and 2 bases from J, with 12 bases between. CDR3 length equals 14 residues. The chain's CDR3 is CASSAYRVQETQYF. The CDR3 DNA reads as TGTGCCAGCAGCGCTTACAGGGTTCAAGAGACCCAGTACTTC.

V gene TRBV29-1 combines with J gene TRBJ2-7; 7 nucleotides agree with TRBD2. The CDR3 spans 14 residues. CDR1 is SQVTM and CDR2 is ANQGSEA in the germline V gene. The ends lost 4 bases at V and 1 base at J; junction bases unmatched: 7. CDR3 loop: CSVGVGGRSYEQYF. The CDR3 DNA is TGCAGCGTTGGAGTCGGCGGGAGATCCTACGAGCAGTACTTC.

The V call is TRBV9, the J call TRBJ1-3; D gene uncertain. Germline V gene sequence: CDR1 SGDLS, CDR2 YYNGEE. The V end was cut by 7 bases, the J end by 0 bases, with 11 bases between. The CDR3 has 14 residues. CDR3 coding DNA: TGTGCCAGCCGCTCCGTGAGCTCTGGAAACACCATATATTTT. This translates into CASRSVSSGNTIYF.

To note about this clonotype: One base away lies a much larger clone, so this may be a sequencing read error. For the CDR3, the DNA is TGTGCCAGCACGGCAGAACCCGGGGACACTGAAGCTTTCTTT. It yields the protein CASTAEPGDTEAFF. The gene calls are TRBV6-1 and TRBJ1-1; D is unclear. Looked up from germline, CDR1 is MNHNS and CDR2 is SASEGT. The CDR3 is 14 residues long. V dropped 7 bases and J dropped 3 bases, with 15 bases sitting between them.

This clonotype appeared many times. This may stem from a read error, because a much larger clone lies one nucleotide away. The V and J genes are TRBV2 and TRBJ2-7; 9 bases are a match to TRBD1. The ends lost 6 bases at V and 2 bases at J; junction bases unmatched: 5. This CDR3 has 14 residues. Germline V gene lookup returns CDR1 SNHLY and CDR2 FYNNEI. The CDR3 DNA sequence: TGTGCCAGCAGGACCGGGACAGGGACCTACGAGCAGTACTTC. The encoded protein is CASRTGTGTYEQYF. The variable domain in full, with the rest retrieved from reference TRBV2 and TRBJ2-7, is EPEVTQTPSHQVTQMGQEVILRCVPISNHLYFYWYRQILGQKVEFLVSFYNNEISEKSEIFDDQFSVERPDGSNFTLKIRSTKLEDSAMYFCASRTGTGTYEQYFGPGTRLTVT.

The table lists this clonotype with many counts. The chain is built from TRBV9 and TRBJ1-5; 9 bases map to TRBD1. V lost 4 bases to trimming and J lost 6 bases; unmatched junction nucleotides: 8. This CDR3 has 15 amino acids. The V gene's germline CDR1 is SGDLS and CDR2 YYNGEE. The DNA for the CDR3 is TGTGCCAGCAGCCAAGGACAGGGGAGGGCTCAGCCCCAGCATTTT. Protein sequence: CASSQGQGRAQPQHF.

V and J are TRBV10-2 and TRBJ2-2; weak D call: TRBD2 (5 bases). Germline CDR1 reads WSHSY; CDR2 reads SAAADI. The V and J ends lost 9 bases and 9 bases respectively, with 8 bases between them. The CDR3 is made up of 10 amino acids. CDR3 nucleotides: TGCGCCAGTTGGGAGAGGGAGCTGTTTTTT. Protein: CASWERELFF.

This clonotype was recorded a few times. The J gene is TRBJ2-7, the V gene TRBV3-1, with D perhaps given as TRBD1 or TRBD2 (5 bases each). V was clipped by 4 bases and J by 2 bases, with 12 bases between them. Looked up from germline, CDR1 is LGHDT and CDR2 is YNNKEL (reference sequence). This CDR3 region has 14 residues. The CDR3 here is CASSPRDLAYEQYF. CDR3 sequence (DNA): TGTGCCAGCAGCCCCCGGGACCTAGCCTACGAGCAGTACTTC.

To note about this clonotype: A much larger clone is a single base away; this may be a read error. The V call is TRBV29-1, the J call TRBJ2-5; D unresolved. This CDR3 comprises 13 residues. Trimming took 2 bases from V and 6 from J, leaving 13 bases between them. Germline CDR1 reads SQVTM; CDR2 reads ANQGSEA. CDR3 protein: CSVEILVSQTQYF. For the CDR3, the DNA is TGCAGCGTTGAAATCCTGGTGTCACAGACCCAGTACTTC.

This clonotype showed up just a few times. V is TRBV7-2 and J is TRBJ1-5; no firm D call. The CDR3 consists of 10 residues. V was cut by 5 bases and J by 9 bases, with 5 bases left in between. Per germline, CDR1 SGHTA and CDR2 FQGNSA. The CDR3, as DNA: TGTGCCAGCAGCCGGCGGCCCCAGCATTTT. Translation: CASSRRPQHF.

The chain carries TRBV2 and TRBJ2-5, with a tentative D call TRBD2 (7 bases). Per germline, CDR1 SNHLY and CDR2 FYNNEI. The CDR3 is 15 amino acids. V was pared by 5 bases and J by 2 bases, with 15 bases between. CDR3 sequence: CASSTSSGTQETQYF. DNA of the CDR3: TGTGCCAGCAGTACCTCCAGCGGGACACAAGAGACCCAGTACTTC.

Details on this clonotype: Because the CDR3 is missing its conserved closing phenylalanine or tryptophan, this is likely a read error. The DNA is left out, because the CDR3 cannot be placed on it with certainty; the CDR3 is given as TCRdb lists it. This chain uses TRBV7-4 with TRBJ1-3. Germline V gene lookup returns CDR1 SGHVT and CDR2 SQSDAQ. The CDR3 length is 12 residues, termini included. CDR3 amino acids: CASSVVAGGDHT.

On this clonotype itself: A much larger clone lies one base from this, so it may be a read error. The gene calls are TRBV7-9 and TRBJ1-4, with TRBD1 as a possible D gene (5 bases). The germline CDR1 and CDR2 sequences are SEHNR and FQNEAQ (reference sequence). The CDR3 length is 14 residues. The V end was cut by 6 bases, the J end by 16 bases, with 24 bases between. For the CDR3, the DNA is TGTGCCAGCAGTCTCGGGACTAGCGCCGGGGAGCCGTTTTTT. It codes for CASSLGTSAGEPFF. Variable domain in full (rest from reference TRBV7-9 and TRBJ1-4): DTGVSQNPRHKITKRGQNVTFRCDPISEHNRLYWYRQTLGQGPEFLTYFQNEAQLEKSRLLSDRFSAERPKGSFSTLEIQRTEQGDSAMYLCASSLGTSAGEPFFGSGTQLSVL.

The chain employs TRBV7-9 and TRBJ2-7; D could derive from TRBD1 or TRBD2 (5 bases each). The CDR3 length is 14 residues. The V end lost 0 bases, the J end lost 3 bases, and 9 bases lay between the germline ends. From germline, CDR1 is SEHNR and CDR2 FQNEAQ (reference sequence). The CDR3 DNA sequence: TGTGCCAGCAGCTTAGCGGGGGATTTCTACGAGCAGTACTTC. Residues: CASSLAGDFYEQYF.

This clonotype was recorded many times. V is TRBV3-1 and J is TRBJ1-2; 8 bases are shared with TRBD1. Germline-derived CDR1 and CDR2 are LGHDT and YNNKEL (reference sequence). After removal of 0 bases from V and 8 bases from J, the junction contained 5 bases not matched to a gene. CDR3 length: 14 amino acids. CDR3 in amino acids: CASSQDRTGRGYTF. CDR3 sequence (DNA): TGTGCCAGCAGCCAAGATAGGACAGGGAGAGGCTACACCTTC.

The chain joins TRBV10-3 to TRBJ1-2; 10 nucleotides align to TRBD1. CDR3 length equals 15 residues. In germline, CDR1 is ENHRY, CDR2 SYGVKD. Trimming at V came to 3 bases and at J to 4 bases, leaving 5 bases not matched to a gene. The CDR3 here is CAISEGTGDIYGYTF. The CDR3, as DNA: TGTGCCATCAGTGAAGGGACAGGGGATATCTATGGCTACACCTTC.

This clonotype was seen at least ten times. The rearrangement uses TRBV20-1 and TRBJ1-2; TRBD1 matches at 9 bases. Germline loops: CDR1 DFQATT, CDR2 SNEGSKA (reference sequence). Germline trimming cut 0 bases from V and 5 bases from J; bases unmatched to any gene: 7. The CDR3 spans 15 residues. The CDR3 nucleotides read TGCAGTGCTAGAGAATTACAGGGGGCTAGGTATGGCTACACCTTC. Its translation: CSARELQGARYGYTF.

V and J are TRBV10-2 and TRBJ2-7; a possible D gene is TRBD2 (6 bases). Trimming removed 2 bases from V and 2 bases from J, with 25 bases in between. From germline, CDR1 is WSHSY and CDR2 SAAADI. CDR3 length: 19 residues. The CDR3 protein is CASSEVGTRGLERTYEQYF. CDR3 nucleotides: TGCGCCAGCAGTGAGGTAGGGACCCGGGGACTGGAGCGAACCTACGAGCAGTACTTC.